One sample yielded the 22 T cell receptor beta chains listed below, sequenced in a study of blood T cell repertoires in COVID-19. Profiled with immunoSEQ multiplex PCR; TCRdb holds only in-frame clones, not every one. Of about 260,000 clones listed, 75% to 90% were seen once; the top ten hold just under 2%. The material sequenced was peripheral blood. The receptors shown here come from a man aged 25 to 40 with active or convalescent COVID-19.

This rearrangement joins TRBV20-1 to TRBJ1-2; D ambiguous. V was shortened by 3 bases and J by 8 bases, with 10 bases between the two germline ends. CDR1 DFQATT and CDR2 SNEGSKA come from the germline V gene (reference sequence). This CDR3 spans 11 amino acids. The CDR3 coding sequence is TGCAGTGCTAGTCTTGCAGGAGGCTACACCTTC. Encoded protein: CSASLAGGYTF.

V gene TRBV3-1 (or the pseudogene TRBV3-2) combines with J gene TRBJ1-3; D is possibly TRBD1 (6 bases). The CDR3 extends over 17 amino acids. V dropped 2 bases and J dropped 2 bases, with 16 bases sitting between them. Germline V gene sequence: CDR1 LGHDT, CDR2 YNNKEL (reference sequence). The DNA for the CDR3 is TGTGCCAGCAGCCAAATGGCGACAGGCCGACCTGGAAACACCATATATTTT. Its translation is CASSQMATGRPGNTIYF.

The chain is built from TRBV19 and TRBJ2-1; possible D gene TRBD1, 5 bases. This CDR3 spans 14 amino acids. Germline V CDR1 and CDR2: LNHDA, SQIVND (reference sequence). V was cut by 5 bases and J by 0 bases, with 8 bases left in between. The CDR3 nucleotides are TGTGCCAGTAGTTCAGGGCGCTCCTACAATGAGCAGTTCTTC. This encodes CASSSGRSYNEQFF.

The rearrangement joins TRBV3-1 (or the pseudogene TRBV3-2) to TRBJ1-1, with 8 bases lining up with TRBD1. This CDR3 spans 15 amino acids. Germline lookup yields CDR1 LGHDT and CDR2 YNNKEL (reference sequence). The V gene end was trimmed by 0 bases and the J gene end by 11 bases; junction bases not matched to a gene: 11. CDR3 nucleotides: TGTGCCAGCAGCCAAGAGGATTACGACAGGGGTGTCGCTTTCTTT. This encodes CASSQEDYDRGVAFF.

The gene calls are TRBV10-3 and TRBJ2-5; 8 positions match TRBD2. The V gene end was trimmed by 10 bases and the J gene end by 5 bases; junction bases not matched to a gene: 15. Germline V CDR1 and CDR2: ENHRY, SYGVKD. This CDR3 is 15 amino acids long. The CDR3 loop reads CASSRGGGWDETQYF. The CDR3 DNA sequence: TGTGCCAGCAGCCGCGGCGGGGGGTGGGATGAGACCCAGTACTTC.

V usage is TRBV6-2 or TRBV6-3 and J usage is TRBJ1-3; D is uncertain. From germline, CDR1 is MNHEY and CDR2 SVGEGT. This CDR3 region has 13 residues. Trimming removed 4 bases at V and 6 bases at J, with 10 bases between. CDR3 DNA sequence: TGTGCCAGCAGTTCGGCCGCGGAAAACACCATATATTTT. Translating it yields CASSSAAENTIYF.

The chain joins TRBV30 to TRBJ1-2, with 8 bases fitting TRBD1. From germline, CDR1 is GTSNPN and CDR2 SVGIG (reference sequence). The junction had 2 bases not matched to a gene; V was cut back by 5 bases and J by 6 bases. The CDR3 runs to 11 residues. CDR3 sequence reads: CAWGQGDGYTF. The CDR3 bases are TGTGCCTGGGGACAGGGTGATGGCTACACCTTC. The variable domain in full, completed from reference TRBV30 and TRBJ1-2, reads SQTIHQWPATLVQPVGSPLSLECTVEGTSNPNLYWYRQAAGRGLQLLFYSVGIGQISSEVPQNLSASRPQDRQFILSSKKLLLSDSGFYLCAWGQGDGYTFGSGTRLTVV.

V and J are TRBV6-5 and TRBJ1-4, with D unclear. The CDR3 loop spans 14 amino acids. Between the trimmed V and J ends, which lost 1 base and 5 bases, there was a span of 8 bases. The germline CDR1 and CDR2 sequences are MNHEY and SVGAGI. The CDR3, as DNA: TGTGCCAGCAGTTACTTAACAGACAATGAAAAACTGTTTTTT. This sequence encodes CASSYLTDNEKLFF.

As concerns this clone: This sample also contains other DNA sequences that code for the same CDR3. J is TRBJ1-5 and V is TRBV6-6, with D possibly TRBD1 on 5 matching bases. Germline CDR1 reads MNHNY; CDR2 reads SVGAGI (reference sequence). V was clipped by 2 bases and J by 1 base, with 6 bases between them. This CDR3 region has 14 residues. This CDR3 reads CASSYPGSNQPQHF. DNA for the CDR3: TGTGCCAGCAGTTACCCAGGGAGCAATCAGCCCCAGCATTTT.

The chain joins TRBV7-6 to TRBJ2-3, with TRBD2 identical over 7 bases. V shed 3 bases, J shed 0 bases, and the junction held 18 bases outside the gene matches. Germline assignment: CDR1 SGHVS and CDR2 FNYEAQ. There are 20 residues in the CDR3. The CDR3 here is CASSFPAPLGRGTSTDTQYF. CDR3 coding DNA: TGTGCCAGCAGCTTTCCAGCTCCCCTTGGGCGGGGGACTAGCACAGATACGCAGTATTTT. Supplemented by reference TRBV7-6 and TRBJ2-3, the full variable domain reads GAGVSQSPRYKVTKRGQDVALRCDPISGHVSLYWYRQALGQGPEFLTYFNYEAQQDKSGLPNDRFSAERPEGSISTLTIQRTEQRDSAMYRCASSFPAPLGRGTSTDTQYFGPGTRLTVL.

This chain connects TRBV5-1 to TRBJ1-1; the D is unclear. This CDR3 contains 13 residues. Deletions cut 2 bases from V and 2 bases from J, with 7 bases between. Germline values: CDR1 SGHRS, CDR2 YFSETQ. The CDR3 loop reads CASSLQKNTEAFF. DNA of the CDR3: TGCGCCAGCAGCTTACAGAAAAACACTGAAGCTTTCTTT.

The chain employs TRBV4-1 and TRBJ1-1; no clear D gene. This CDR3 contains 14 residues. Trimming shortened V by 0 bases and J by 10 bases, and 15 bases separated the two germline ends. Germline V gene data show CDR1 as MGHRA and CDR2 as YSYEKL. The CDR3 reads CASSQDSVEFRAFF. The CDR3 coding sequence is TGCGCCAGCAGCCAAGATAGTGTAGAGTTTAGAGCTTTCTTT.

This chain joins TRBV2 and TRBJ2-3; TRBD2 agrees at 10 bases. V lost 8 bases to trimming and J lost 2 bases; unmatched junction nucleotides: 13. This CDR3 has 17 residues. The germline gives CDR1 SNHLY, CDR2 FYNNEI. CDR3 sequence: CASQRPSGGLLTDTQYF. The CDR3 DNA reads TGTGCCAGCCAGAGGCCTAGCGGGGGCTTACTCACAGATACGCAGTATTTT.

The V gene is TRBV11-3, the J gene TRBJ1-1, with D uncertain. The CDR3 covers 13 residues. The V gene's germline CDR1 is SGHNT and CDR2 YENEEA. The ends were cut back, 0 bases at V and 6 bases at J, with 8 bases in the middle. The CDR3 coding sequence is TGTGCCAGCAGCTTAGAAGGGAGTGCTGAAGCTTTCTTT. It translates to CASSLEGSAEAFF.

The chain joins TRBV30 to TRBJ2-7, with D unresolved. V was clipped by 8 bases and J by 2 bases, with 10 bases between them. The length of the CDR3 is 11 residues. CDR1 is GTSNPN, CDR2 SVGIG, per germline (reference sequence). The DNA of the CDR3 is TGTGCCGAGAAAACGGCCTACGAGCAGTACTTC. Translation gives CAEKTAYEQYF.

The V gene is TRBV11-2, the J gene TRBJ1-2, with 7 bases lining up with TRBD1. CDR1 and CDR2 from the germline V gene are SGHAT and FQNNGV. Trimming removed 3 bases from V and 3 bases from J; junction bases left unmatched: 1. CDR3 length: 13 amino acids. CDR3 residues: CASSFGTDYGYTF. The CDR3 coding sequence is TGTGCCAGCAGCTTTGGGACAGACTATGGCTACACCTTC.

The chain carries TRBV20-1 and TRBJ2-5, with 7 bases matching TRBD1. The germline CDR1 and CDR2 sequences are DFQATT and SNEGSKA (reference sequence). The ends lost 3 bases at V and 4 bases at J; junction bases unmatched: 2. This CDR3 is 12 amino acids long. The CDR3 is CSASRQGETQYF. DNA of the CDR3: TGCAGTGCTAGTCGACAGGGAGAGACCCAGTACTTC.

The sample holds one count of this clone. CDR3 in amino acids: CASSSTPRGRSSYEQYF. The CDR3 DNA is TGCGCCAGCAGCTCAACCCCCCGGGGAAGGAGCTCCTACGAGCAGTACTTC. The chain joins TRBV5-1 to TRBJ2-7, with a possible D match to TRBD2 (5 bases). V dropped 3 bases and J dropped 0 bases, with 19 bases sitting between them. This CDR3 spans 17 amino acids. The germline gives CDR1 SGHRS, CDR2 YFSETQ.

This chain uses TRBV5-1 with TRBJ1-6, with TRBD1 identical over 9 bases. Per germline, CDR1 SGHRS and CDR2 YFSETQ. The CDR3 totals 15 residues. V shed 6 bases and J 8 bases; nucleotides not matched to a gene: 9. The CDR3 loop reads CASTSGTGNYSPLHF. CDR3 coding DNA: TGCGCCAGCACTAGTGGGACAGGGAATTATTCACCCCTCCACTTT.

J is TRBJ2-3 and V is TRBV7-8; D is possibly TRBD2 (5 bases). V lost 1 base and J lost 0, with 11 bases in between. CDR3 size: 16 residues. Germline assignment: CDR1 SGHVS and CDR2 FQNEAQ. CDR3 loop: CASSLVDGESTDTQYF. CDR3 sequence (DNA): TGTGCCAGCAGCTTAGTGGACGGGGAAAGCACAGATACGCAGTATTTT.

The chain recombines TRBV5-1 with TRBJ1-2; D ambiguous. V was trimmed by 1 base and J by 3 bases, leaving 10 bases between them. Germline CDR1 and CDR2: SGHRS and YFSETQ. The CDR3 sequence is 14 residues long. Written as DNA, the CDR3 is TGCGCCAGCAGCTTGTTCGGAGATCACTATGGCTACACCTTC. It yields the protein CASSLFGDHYGYTF.

V is TRBV6-1 and J is TRBJ2-1; D may be TRBD2 (5 bases). The CDR3 sequence is 13 residues long. Per germline, CDR1 MNHNS and CDR2 SASEGT. V was pared by 1 base and J by 9 bases, with 10 bases between. The CDR3 region has the DNA TGTGCCAGCAGTGAAGGGGAGACATCTGAGCAGTTCTTC. It codes for CASSEGETSEQFF.